The clone carrying this T cell receptor beta chain was detected many times. As yet, its antigen is unknown. A single record per CDR3 protein comes from TCRdb applying MiXCR to the 5' RACE reads. The repertoire holds approximately 150,000 distinct CDR3 sequences, with under 4.5% as singletons. Everyone who donated was a healthy Caucasian. This record belongs to a study of identical twins. The CDR3 is made up of 15 amino acids. V shed 4 bases, J shed 5 bases, and the junction held 7 bases outside the gene matches. Germline values: CDR1 SEHNR, CDR2 FQNEAQ (reference sequence). Study conclusions and caveats: Invariant populations such as MAIT and iNKT cells could partly muddle zero-insertion analyses. Beta out-of-frame sequences showed weaker excess twin sharing.

Sequencing used memory T cells sorted from blood. The origin of this receptor is a man younger than 30 in good health. J is TRBJ2-2 and V is TRBV7-9; 7 bases match TRBD1. The DNA for the CDR3 is TGTGCCAGCAGCTCGACAGGGAGTGGAACCGGGGAGCTGTTTTTT. It translates to CASSSTGSGTGELFF. Full variable domain (remainder filled in from reference TRBV7-9 and TRBJ2-2): DTGVSQNPRHKITKRGQNVTFRCDPISEHNRLYWYRQTLGQGPEFLTYFQNEAQLEKSRLLSDRFSAERPKGSFSTLEIQRTEQGDSAMYLCASSSTGSGTGELFFGEGSRLTVL.